This T cell receptor beta chain was captured by sequencing in a study of blood T cell repertoires in COVID-19. Across the study: Sources were T cells, B-cell-depleted T cells, or PBMCs; the material itself was cDNA or gDNA.

The repertoire was sequenced with immunoSEQ multiplex PCR; TCRdb's copy has only in-frame clones and lacks some. The data contain roughly 200,000 clones, 82% of them singletons. Germline V lookup: CDR1 LNHDA, CDR2 SQIVND (reference sequence). V was shortened by 2 bases and J by 1 base, with 5 bases between the two germline ends. This CDR3 region has 14 residues. This sequence originates from a woman of 80 years or more with COVID-19, enrolled during active disease. The chain couples TRBV19 to TRBJ2-2; no clear D. The sequenced material came from peripheral blood. The CDR3 protein is CASSITRNTGELFF. CDR3 sequence (DNA): TGTGCCAGTAGTATAACCAGGAACACCGGGGAGCTGTTTTTT. The full variable domain, its missing parts supplied by reference TRBV19 and TRBJ2-2, is DGGITQSPKYLFRKEGQNVTLSCEQNLNHDAMYWYRQDPGQGLRLIYYSQIVNDFQKGDIAEGYSVSREKKESFPLTVTSAQKNPTAFYLCASSITRNTGELFFGEGSRLTVL.